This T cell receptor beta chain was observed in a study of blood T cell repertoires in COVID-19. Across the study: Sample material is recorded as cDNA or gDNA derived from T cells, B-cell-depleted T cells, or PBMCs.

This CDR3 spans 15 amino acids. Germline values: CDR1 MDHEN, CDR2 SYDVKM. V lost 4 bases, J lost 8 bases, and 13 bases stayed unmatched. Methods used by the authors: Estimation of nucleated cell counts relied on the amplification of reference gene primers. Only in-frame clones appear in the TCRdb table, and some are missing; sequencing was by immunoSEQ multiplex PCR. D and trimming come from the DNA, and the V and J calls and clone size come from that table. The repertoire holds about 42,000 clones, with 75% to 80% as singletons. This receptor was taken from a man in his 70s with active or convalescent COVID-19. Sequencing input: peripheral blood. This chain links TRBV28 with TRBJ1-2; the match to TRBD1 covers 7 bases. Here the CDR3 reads CASSSGFGGQYGYTF. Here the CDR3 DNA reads TGTGCCAGCAGTTCGGGGTTCGGGGGACAGTACGGCTACACCTTC.